Following are 24 T cell receptor beta chains from one sample sequenced in a study of low-dose radiotherapy and immunotherapy resistance in tumors. Time point specified: after trial treatment. Treatment defined: LDRT plus nivolumab, ipilimumab, low-dose cyclophosphamide and aspirin (RACIN trial). TRAV- and TRBV-specific primers were used for first-strand cDNA, which covered alpha and beta chains. TCR amplification involved 15 to 25 PCR cycles with a constant-region primer and V-primer adapter. TCRdb used MiXCR to reprocess the reads, holding one entry per CDR3 protein. The data contain about 100,000 distinct CDR3 sequences, around 21% of them singletons. The starting material was PBMCs, obtained after low-dose radiotherapy plus immunotherapy. These receptors were obtained from a male donor with prostate cancer.

This clonotype was counted many times. The V call is TRBV5-1, the J call TRBJ1-2; TRBD1 might be the D (5 bases). Per germline, CDR1 SGHRS and CDR2 YFSETQ. The germline V and J ends were trimmed by 0 bases and 4 bases, with 13 bases remaining between them. The CDR3 is 15 amino acids. The CDR3 DNA follows: TGCGCCAGCAGCTTGGAGCAGGGTTTAAGCTATGGCTACACCTTC. The encoded protein is CASSLEQGLSYGYTF.

This clonotype was observed many times. This rearrangement joins TRBV2 to TRBJ2-5, with D hard to call. This CDR3 has 14 residues. Germline-derived CDR1 and CDR2 are SNHLY and FYNNEI. Trimming took 9 bases from V and 5 from J, leaving 19 bases between them. The CDR3 region has the DNA TGTGCCAGTTGCCCGGCCGAAACGGCGGAGACCCAGTACTTC. Amino acids: CASCPAETAETQYF. The variable domain in full, completed from reference TRBV2 and TRBJ2-5, reads EPEVTQTPSHQVTQMGQEVILRCVPISNHLYFYWYRQILGQKVEFLVSFYNNEISEKSEIFDDQFSVERPDGSNFTLKIRSTKLEDSAMYFCASCPAETAETQYFGPGTRLLVL.

This clonotype has at least ten counts. V gene TRBV30 combines with J gene TRBJ2-5; D assignment may be TRBD1 or TRBD2 (5 bases each). Trimming pared 8 bases from V and 5 bases from J, leaving 9 bases between. Germline assignment: CDR1 GTSNPN and CDR2 SVGIG (reference sequence). The CDR3 covers 10 residues. CDR3 residues: CAQGEETQYF. CDR3 in DNA: TGTGCCCAGGGAGAGGAGACCCAGTACTTC.

This clonotype appeared many times. V is TRBV20-1 and J is TRBJ2-7; 8 bases are a match to TRBD1. This CDR3 comprises 15 residues. The V segment lost 6 bases and the J segment 3 bases; nucleotides outside the gene matches: 13. The V gene's germline CDR1 is DFQATT and CDR2 SNEGSKA (reference sequence). The CDR3 DNA reads as TGCAGTGCCCTTCTGATAGACAGGGGTCTCTACGAGCAGTACTTC. This sequence encodes CSALLIDRGLYEQYF.

The CDR3 coding sequence is TGCAGTGCTAGAACGGTCCGGGCCAACGTCCTGACTTTC. Residues: CSARTVRANVLTF. This chain joins TRBV20-1 and TRBJ2-6; D unclear. The CDR3 has 13 residues. Trimming cost V 2 bases and J 5 bases, with 7 bases left between them. The germline V gene encodes CDR1 DFQATT and CDR2 SNEGSKA (reference sequence).

This clonotype was recorded at least ten times. V gene TRBV29-1 combines with J gene TRBJ2-7; D not certain. The V gene's germline CDR1 is SQVTM and CDR2 ANQGSEA. This CDR3 contains 12 residues. Trimming shortened V by 3 bases and J by 2 bases, and 8 bases separated the two germline ends. The CDR3 DNA reads as TGCAGCGTTGACGGCGGTACCTACGAGCAGTACTTC. It translates to CSVDGGTYEQYF.

This clonotype has ten or more counts. The V call is TRBV3-1, the J call TRBJ2-5; the D call may be TRBD1 or TRBD2 (7 bases each). This CDR3 has 15 amino acids. The V gene lost 8 bases and the J gene lost 4 bases, with 20 bases spanning the gap. Germline values: CDR1 LGHDT, CDR2 YNNKEL (reference sequence). The CDR3, as DNA: TGTGCCAGCGGACTCACGGCCAGGGGGGGAGAGACCCAGTACTTC. Translating gives CASGLTARGGETQYF.

This clonotype has at least ten counts. The rearrangement links TRBV24-1 to TRBJ1-2; D is unresolved. The V and J ends lost 4 bases and 7 bases respectively, with 6 bases between them. Germline V CDR1 and CDR2: KGHDR, SFDVKD. The CDR3 runs 11 residues. CDR3 protein: CATSDGIGYTF. In nucleotides, the CDR3 is TGTGCCACCAGTGACGGTATTGGCTACACCTTC.

There are many counts of this clonotype. In DNA form, the CDR3 reads TGTGCCACCAGCAGAGATTTCCGCGGAGTGCCGTACTTC. Protein: CATSRDFRGVPYF. V usage is TRBV15 and J usage is TRBJ2-7; D not resolved. Trimming stripped 0 bases from V and 12 bases from J, with 15 bases between. This CDR3 has 13 amino acids. Germline V gives CDR1 LNHNV, CDR2 YYDKDF (reference sequence).

This clonotype has a count of ten or more. The V gene is TRBV11-2, the J gene TRBJ2-7, with a weak D call TRBD1 (5 bases). CDR1 is SGHAT and CDR2 is FQNNGV in the germline V gene. V dropped 4 bases and J dropped 7 bases, with 11 bases sitting between them. The CDR3 length is 12 residues. In DNA, the CDR3 is TGTGCCAGCAGCTCCCGGACATGGGAGCAGTACTTC. Amino acid sequence: CASSSRTWEQYF.

A word on this clonotype: This likely stems from a read error, as it lies one base from a far larger clone. The chain is built from TRBV29-1 and TRBJ2-5; 8 bases map to TRBD1. After removal of 4 bases from V and 11 bases from J, the junction contained 9 bases not matched to a gene. Germline CDR1 SQVTM, CDR2 ANQGSEA. The CDR3 spans 12 residues. This CDR3 reads CSVGQGSNEQYF. CDR3 sequence (DNA): TGCAGCGTTGGACAGGGGTCCAATGAGCAGTACTTC.

Comments on this clonotype: One base away lies a much larger clone, so this may be a sequencing read error. The chain is built from TRBV12-3 or TRBV12-4 and TRBJ2-1, with 8 bases fitting TRBD2. The CDR3 is 14 amino acids. The CDR3 is CASSFTGGYNELFF. For the CDR3, the DNA is TGTGCCAGCAGTTTTACGGGGGGGTACAATGAGCTGTTCTTC.

The table lists this clonotype with many counts. The rearrangement joins TRBV29-1 to TRBJ1-5; TRBD1 matches 8 bases. CDR1 and CDR2 (germline): SQVTM, ANQGSEA. The CDR3 totals 16 residues. V shed 4 bases, J shed 0 bases, and the junction held 8 bases outside the gene matches. The CDR3 loop is CSVGGVTGDSNQPQHF. DNA for the CDR3: TGCAGCGTTGGGGGGGTGACAGGGGATAGCAATCAGCCCCAGCATTTT.

There are many counts of this clonotype. V usage is TRBV21-1 and J usage is TRBJ1-5; TRBD1, the table's D call, lacks a check against the DNA. TRBV21-1 corresponds to a pseudogene. The CDR3 length is 15 residues. As DNA, the CDR3 is TGTGCCAGCAGCCAAGGGACAGGGATCAATCAGCCCCAGCATTTT. It is translated as CASSQGTGINQPQHF.

This clonotype was detected ten times or more. The genes are TRBV30 and TRBJ2-1, with 7 bases aligning to TRBD2. This CDR3 has 12 residues. Germline V gene sequence: CDR1 GTSNPN, CDR2 SVGIG (reference sequence). V lost 2 bases to trimming and J lost 8 bases; unmatched junction nucleotides: 3. CDR3 region: CAWSTAGDEQFF. The CDR3 DNA follows: TGTGCCTGGAGTACCGCGGGGGATGAGCAGTTCTTC.

This clonotype was seen many times. V is TRBV7-2 and J is TRBJ1-2, with a possible D match to TRBD1 (6 bases). CDR3 length: 14 amino acids. V lost 1 base and J lost 7, with 13 bases in between. Germline V gene sequence: CDR1 SGHTA, CDR2 FQGNSA. CDR3 loop: CASSLVGGAGGYTF. CDR3 in DNA: TGTGCCAGCAGCTTAGTGGGGGGCGCGGGTGGCTACACCTTC.

This clonotype was recorded many times. The chain links TRBV3-1 to TRBJ2-3, with D possibly matching TRBD1 (6 bases). V gave up 3 bases and J gave up 1 base, with 11 bases separating them. CDR3 length: 15 residues. The germline CDR1 and CDR2 sequences are LGHDT and YNNKEL (reference sequence). CDR3 DNA: TGTGCCAGCAGCCATTCCAGGGGAGGCACAGATACGCAGTATTTT. It translates to CASSHSRGGTDTQYF.

The chain employs TRBV12-3 or TRBV12-4 and TRBJ2-2; maybe TRBD1 (6 bases). V was shortened by 5 bases and J by 5 bases, with 15 bases between the two germline ends. There are 15 residues in the CDR3. The CDR3 here is CASSKSRGGTGELFF. The CDR3 DNA is TGTGCCAGCAGTAAAAGCAGGGGCGGAACCGGGGAGCTGTTTTTT.

The J gene is TRBJ2-1, the V gene TRBV5-1; TRBD2 matches 11 bases. CDR3 size: 15 residues. Losses at the gene ends were 0 bases for V and 13 bases for J; bases not matched to a gene: 9. Germline values: CDR1 SGHRS, CDR2 YFSETQ. CDR3 DNA sequence: TGCGCCAGCAGCTTGGGACTAGCGGGGAAAGAGACCCAGTTCTTC. Its translation is CASSLGLAGKETQFF.

The rearrangement uses TRBV29-1 and TRBJ2-5, with D hard to call. The V gene lost 5 bases and the J gene lost 1 base, with 14 bases spanning the gap. The V gene's germline CDR1 is SQVTM and CDR2 ANQGSEA. The CDR3 is 14 amino acids. The CDR3 sequence is CSVKGHRLQETQYF. The CDR3 DNA is TGCAGCGTTAAGGGCCACCGACTCCAAGAGACCCAGTACTTC.

Ten or more counts support this clonotype. The chain is built from TRBV20-1 and TRBJ2-2, with a tentative D call TRBD2 (6 bases). V was clipped by 4 bases and J by 6 bases, with 18 bases between them. Per germline, CDR1 DFQATT and CDR2 SNEGSKA (reference sequence). CDR3 size: 15 residues. CDR3 in DNA: TGCAGTGCTAAGAGGGCTAGCGCCCACGCCGGGGAGCTGTTTTTT. It yields the protein CSAKRASAHAGELFF.

CDR3 coding DNA: TGTGCCAGCAGTTACCGGACTAGCGGGGGGTCGGGGAATGAGCAGTTCTTC. Translation gives CASSYRTSGGSGNEQFF. This rearrangement joins TRBV12-3 or TRBV12-4 to TRBJ2-1, with 14 bases aligning to TRBD2. V lost 4 bases, J lost 7 bases, and 9 bases stayed unmatched. The CDR3 loop spans 17 amino acids.

This clonotype came up many times. CDR3 sequence (DNA): TGTGCCAGCAGCTTGGCATCAGGGTCTCTATACAATGAGCAGTTCTTC. It is translated as CASSLASGSLYNEQFF. The V call is TRBV5-6, the J call TRBJ2-1, with D perhaps TRBD1 (5 bases). CDR1 and CDR2 (germline): SGHDT, YYEEEE. Trimming stripped 0 bases from V and 4 bases from J, with 14 bases between. This CDR3 is 16 amino acids long.

This clonotype was recorded many times. The chain carries TRBV12-3 or TRBV12-4 and TRBJ2-7; D is perhaps TRBD1 or TRBD2 (5 bases each). This CDR3 is 14 amino acids long. V was shortened by 5 bases and J by 2 bases, with 13 bases between the two germline ends. CDR3 protein: CASSPWDRTYEQYF. The CDR3 nucleotides read TGTGCCAGCAGTCCCTGGGACCGCACCTACGAGCAGTACTTC.